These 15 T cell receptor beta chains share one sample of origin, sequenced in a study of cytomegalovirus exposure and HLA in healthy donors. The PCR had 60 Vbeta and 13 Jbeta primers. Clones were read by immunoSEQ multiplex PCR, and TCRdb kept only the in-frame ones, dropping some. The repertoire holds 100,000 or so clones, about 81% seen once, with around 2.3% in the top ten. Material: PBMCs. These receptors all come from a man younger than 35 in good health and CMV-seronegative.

CDR3 DNA: TGTGCCATCAGCGAGGGGACAGGGCTTAAGAGCAATCAGCCCCAGCATTTT. This translates into CAISEGTGLKSNQPQHF. This chain links TRBV10-3 with TRBJ1-5; 9 bases align to TRBD1. This CDR3 spans 17 amino acids. Trimming removed 6 bases from V and 1 base from J; junction bases left unmatched: 10. From germline, CDR1 is ENHRY and CDR2 SYGVKD.

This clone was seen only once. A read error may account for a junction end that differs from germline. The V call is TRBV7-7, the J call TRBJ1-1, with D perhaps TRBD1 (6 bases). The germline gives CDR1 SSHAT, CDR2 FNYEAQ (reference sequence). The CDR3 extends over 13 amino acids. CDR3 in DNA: TGTGCTAGCAGTCGGACAGTCAACACTGAAGCTTTCTTT. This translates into CASSRTVNTEAFF.

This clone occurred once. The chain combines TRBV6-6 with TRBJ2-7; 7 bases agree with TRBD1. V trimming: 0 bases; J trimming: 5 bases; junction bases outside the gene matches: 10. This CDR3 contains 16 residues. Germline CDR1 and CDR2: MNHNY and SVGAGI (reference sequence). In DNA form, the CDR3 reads TGTGCCAGCAGTTACTCTAGTACAGGGGTTTTCCACGAGCAGTACTTC. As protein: CASSYSSTGVFHEQYF.

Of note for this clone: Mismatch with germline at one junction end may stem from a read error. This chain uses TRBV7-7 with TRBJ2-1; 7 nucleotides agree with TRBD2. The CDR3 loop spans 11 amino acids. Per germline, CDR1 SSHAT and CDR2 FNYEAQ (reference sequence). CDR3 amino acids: CASSLGGALFF. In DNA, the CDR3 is TGTGCTAGCAGCTTGGGAGGGGCTTTATTCTTC.

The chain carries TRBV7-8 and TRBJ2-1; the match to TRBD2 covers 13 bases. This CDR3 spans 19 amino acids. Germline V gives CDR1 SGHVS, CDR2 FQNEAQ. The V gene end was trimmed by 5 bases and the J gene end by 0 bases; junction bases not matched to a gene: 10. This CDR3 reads CASSRGLAGVPNSYNEQFF. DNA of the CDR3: TGTGCCAGCAGCAGAGGACTAGCGGGAGTTCCCAACTCCTACAATGAGCAGTTCTTC.

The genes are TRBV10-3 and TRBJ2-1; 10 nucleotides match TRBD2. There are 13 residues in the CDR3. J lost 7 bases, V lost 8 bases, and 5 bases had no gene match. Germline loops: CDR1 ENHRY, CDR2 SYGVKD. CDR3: CAIQREGPNEQFF. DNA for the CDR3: TGTGCCATCCAGCGGGAGGGCCCGAATGAGCAGTTCTTC.

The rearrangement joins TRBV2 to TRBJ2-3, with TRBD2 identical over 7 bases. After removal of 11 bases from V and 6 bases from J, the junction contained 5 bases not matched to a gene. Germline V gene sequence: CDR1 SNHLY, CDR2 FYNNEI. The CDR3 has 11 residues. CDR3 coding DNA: TGTGCCGACATTAGCGGGGATACGCAGTATTTT. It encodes CADISGDTQYF.

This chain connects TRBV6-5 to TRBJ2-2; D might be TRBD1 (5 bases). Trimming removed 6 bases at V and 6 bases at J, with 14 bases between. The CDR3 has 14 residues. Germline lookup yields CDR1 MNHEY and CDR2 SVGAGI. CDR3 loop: CASSRKIRAGELFF. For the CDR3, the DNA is TGTGCCAGCAGCAGGAAGATCAGGGCCGGGGAGCTGTTTTTT.

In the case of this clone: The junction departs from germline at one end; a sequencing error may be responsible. The CDR3 loop reads CATTDNNRDPLKLSF. In DNA, the CDR3 is TGTGCCACCACCGATAATAACAGGGATCCACTGAAGCTTTCCTTT. The J gene is TRBJ1-1, the V gene TRBV5-4, with a tentative D call TRBD1 (6 bases). The CDR3 contains 15 residues. The germline gives CDR1 SGHNT, CDR2 YYREEE (reference sequence).

This CDR3 reads CASRRGMDEQFF. DNA for the CDR3: TGCGCCAGCAGGAGGGGGATGGATGAGCAGTTCTTC. The chain carries TRBV10-2 and TRBJ2-1; D is perhaps TRBD1 (6 bases). V lost 6 bases and J lost 8, with 11 bases in between. The CDR3 contains 12 residues. CDR1 WSHSY and CDR2 SAAADI come from the germline V gene.

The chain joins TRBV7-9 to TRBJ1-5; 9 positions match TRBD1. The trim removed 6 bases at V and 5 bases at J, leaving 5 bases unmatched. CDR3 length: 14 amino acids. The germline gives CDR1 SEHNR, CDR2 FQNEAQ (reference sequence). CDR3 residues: CASSLQGADQPQHF. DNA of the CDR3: TGTGCCAGCAGTCTACAGGGGGCCGATCAGCCCCAGCATTTT. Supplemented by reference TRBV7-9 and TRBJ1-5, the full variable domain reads DTGVSQNPRHKITKRGQNVTFRCDPISEHNRLYWYRQTLGQGPEFLTYFQNEAQLEKSRLLSDRFSAERPKGSFSTLEIQRTEQGDSAMYLCASSLQGADQPQHFGDGTRLSIL.

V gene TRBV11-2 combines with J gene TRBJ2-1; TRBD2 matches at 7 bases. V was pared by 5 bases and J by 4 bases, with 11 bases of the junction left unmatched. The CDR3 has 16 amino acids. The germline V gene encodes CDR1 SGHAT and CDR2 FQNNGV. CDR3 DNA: TGTGCCAGCAGCCCTACCGGGGGGTTTAAGTACAATGAGCAGTTCTTC. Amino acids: CASSPTGGFKYNEQFF.

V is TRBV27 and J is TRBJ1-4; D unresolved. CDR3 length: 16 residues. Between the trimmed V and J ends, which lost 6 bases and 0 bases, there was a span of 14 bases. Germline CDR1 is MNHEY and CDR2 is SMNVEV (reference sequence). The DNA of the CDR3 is TGTGCCAGCAGACTATATGGAGTTGCAACTAATGAAAAACTGTTTTTT. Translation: CASRLYGVATNEKLFF.

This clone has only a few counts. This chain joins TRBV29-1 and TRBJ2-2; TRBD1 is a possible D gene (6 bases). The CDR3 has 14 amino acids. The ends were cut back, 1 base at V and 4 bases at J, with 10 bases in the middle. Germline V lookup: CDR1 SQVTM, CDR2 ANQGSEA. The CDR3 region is CSVEGTDFTGELFF. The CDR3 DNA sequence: TGCAGCGTTGAAGGGACAGACTTCACCGGGGAGCTGTTTTTT.

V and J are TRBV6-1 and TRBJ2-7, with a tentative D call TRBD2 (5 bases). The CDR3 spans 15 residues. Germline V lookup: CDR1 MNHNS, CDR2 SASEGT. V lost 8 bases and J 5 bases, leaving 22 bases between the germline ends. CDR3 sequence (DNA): TGTGCCAGCTCTTTGGAAGGGAGCGGTCGCCACGAGCAGTACTTC. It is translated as CASSLEGSGRHEQYF.